This T cell receptor (beta chain) comes out of a study of vaccination effects on CD4 cells after COVID-19. Generated by immunoSEQ multiplex PCR, the TCRdb table keeps only in-frame clones and is missing some. The sample has tens of thousands of clones, around 68% seen once; the top ten hold approximately 22%. V lost 2 bases to trimming and J lost 3 bases; unmatched junction nucleotides: 10. This CDR3 comprises 18 residues. The germline V gene has CDR1 PRHDT and CDR2 FYEKMQ (reference sequence). Antigen-specific CD4+ T cells expanded by the ViraFEST assay with viral peptide pools were then sequenced. Culture lasted roughly 9 days before CD4+ T cell isolation. All vaccine recipients tested negative for nucleocapsid antibodies and had never contracted SARS-CoV-2 infection. In this sample, this clone is medium-sized. Antigen unknown.

J is TRBJ2-7 and V is TRBV13; 13 nucleotides line up with TRBD2. The TCR was taken from a human donor who received a COVID-19 vaccine. Sequenced material: CD4+ T cells from PBMCs cultured with SARS-CoV-2 spike peptides, taken before COVID-19 vaccination. In DNA form, the CDR3 reads TGTGCCAGCAGCTTACCCCCAGGAGGACTAGCGGGGGACTACGAGCAGTACTTC. Its protein product is CASSLPPGGLAGDYEQYF.